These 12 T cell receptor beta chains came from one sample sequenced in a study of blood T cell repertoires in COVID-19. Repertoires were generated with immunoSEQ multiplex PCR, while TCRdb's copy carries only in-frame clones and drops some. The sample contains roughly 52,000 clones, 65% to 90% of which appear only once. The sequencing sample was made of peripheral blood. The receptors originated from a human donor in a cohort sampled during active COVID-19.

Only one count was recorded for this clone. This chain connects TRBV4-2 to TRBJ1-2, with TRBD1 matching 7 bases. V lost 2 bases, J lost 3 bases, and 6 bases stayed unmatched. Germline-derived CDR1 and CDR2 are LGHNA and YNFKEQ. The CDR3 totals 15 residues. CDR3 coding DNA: TGTGCCAGCAGCCAAAACCACAGGGGCGACTATGGCTACACCTTC. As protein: CASSQNHRGDYGYTF.

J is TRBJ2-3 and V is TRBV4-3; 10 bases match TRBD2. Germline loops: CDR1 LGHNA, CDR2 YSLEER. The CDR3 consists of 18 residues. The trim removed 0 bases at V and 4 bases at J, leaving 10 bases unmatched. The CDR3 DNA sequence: TGCGCCAGCAGCCAAGATGTGCCTAGCGGGGGTGTGGCAGATACGCAGTATTTT. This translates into CASSQDVPSGGVADTQYF.

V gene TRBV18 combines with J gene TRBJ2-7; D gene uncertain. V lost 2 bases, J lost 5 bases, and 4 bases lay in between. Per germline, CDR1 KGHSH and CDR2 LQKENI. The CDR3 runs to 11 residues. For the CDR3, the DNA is TGTGCCAGCTCACCAGCGGACGAGCAGTACTTC. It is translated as CASSPADEQYF.

CDR3 nucleotide sequence: TGTGCCAGCAGCCACGGGGGGGTGCAGTTCTTC. Translation gives CASSHGGVQFF. V gene TRBV6-4 combines with J gene TRBJ2-1, with 8 positions matching TRBD2. This CDR3 spans 11 amino acids. The J segment lost 12 bases and the V segment lost 6 bases, leaving 4 bases of the junction unmatched. CDR1 MRHNA and CDR2 SNTAGT come from the germline V gene.

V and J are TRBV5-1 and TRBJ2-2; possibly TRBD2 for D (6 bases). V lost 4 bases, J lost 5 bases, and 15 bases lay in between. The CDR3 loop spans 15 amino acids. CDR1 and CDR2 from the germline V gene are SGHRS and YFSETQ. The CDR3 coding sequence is TGCGCCAGCAGCCTGGAGGGGCATTCTACCGGGGAGCTGTTTTTT. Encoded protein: CASSLEGHSTGELFF.

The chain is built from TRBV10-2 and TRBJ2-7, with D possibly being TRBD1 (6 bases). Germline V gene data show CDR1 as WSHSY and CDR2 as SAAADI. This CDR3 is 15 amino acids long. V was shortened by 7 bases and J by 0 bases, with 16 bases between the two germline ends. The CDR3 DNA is TGCGCCAGCAATCCTCGGGACAAAGCCTCCTACGAGCAGTACTTC. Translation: CASNPRDKASYEQYF.

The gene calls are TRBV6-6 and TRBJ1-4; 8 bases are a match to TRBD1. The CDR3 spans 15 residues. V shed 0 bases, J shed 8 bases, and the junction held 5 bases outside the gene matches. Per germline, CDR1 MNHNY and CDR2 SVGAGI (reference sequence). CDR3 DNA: TGTGCCAGCAGTTACTCCGGGACAGGATACGAAAAACTGTTTTTT. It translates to CASSYSGTGYEKLFF.

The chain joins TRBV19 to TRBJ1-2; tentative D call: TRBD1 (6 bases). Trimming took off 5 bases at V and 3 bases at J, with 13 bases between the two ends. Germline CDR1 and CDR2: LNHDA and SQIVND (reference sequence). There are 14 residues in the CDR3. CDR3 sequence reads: CASSSDSFDYGYTF. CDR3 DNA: TGTGCCAGTAGTTCGGACAGTTTTGACTATGGCTACACCTTC.

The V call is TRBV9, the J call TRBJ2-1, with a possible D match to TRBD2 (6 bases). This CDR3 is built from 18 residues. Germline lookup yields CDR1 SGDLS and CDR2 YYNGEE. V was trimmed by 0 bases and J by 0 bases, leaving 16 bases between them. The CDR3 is CASSVVGLASSSYNEQFF. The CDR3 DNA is TGTGCCAGCAGCGTAGTAGGGCTAGCGTCCTCCTCCTACAATGAGCAGTTCTTC.

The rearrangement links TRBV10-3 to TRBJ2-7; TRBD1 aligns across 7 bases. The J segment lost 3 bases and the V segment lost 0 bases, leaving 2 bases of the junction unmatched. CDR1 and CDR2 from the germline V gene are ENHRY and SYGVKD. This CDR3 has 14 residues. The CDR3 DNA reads TGTGCCATCAGTGAGTCCCGGACAGGCTACGAGCAGTACTTC. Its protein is CAISESRTGYEQYF.

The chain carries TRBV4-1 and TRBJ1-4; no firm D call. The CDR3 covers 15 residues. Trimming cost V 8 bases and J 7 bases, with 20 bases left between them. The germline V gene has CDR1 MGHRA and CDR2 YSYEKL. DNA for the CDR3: TGCGCCAGCCAGCCGGCCATGGCGGTAGGTGAAAAACTGTTTTTT. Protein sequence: CASQPAMAVGEKLFF.

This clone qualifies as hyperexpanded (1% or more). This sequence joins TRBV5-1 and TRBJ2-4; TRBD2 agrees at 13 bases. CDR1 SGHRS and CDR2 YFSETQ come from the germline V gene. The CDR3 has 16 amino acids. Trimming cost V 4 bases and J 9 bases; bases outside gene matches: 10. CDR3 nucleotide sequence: TGCGCCAGCAGCCAACTAGCGGGAGGGCCCAACGCCATTCAGTACTTC. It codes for CASSQLAGGPNAIQYF.